The present T cell receptor (beta chain) was sequenced within a study of T cell repertoires in cytomegalovirus infection. For the study at large: HLA-B-restricted CMV epitopes that are well studied, plus recently identified HLA-C-restricted ones, were used by the study. Matching HLA type, along with CMV infection, was indicated by public TCR beta signatures.

TCRdb reprocessed the reads with MiXCR, giving one entry per CDR3 protein. The data contain roughly 990,000 distinct CDR3 sequences, about a third of them seen just once; the ten biggest clones take up about an eighth. Study-wide results and limits: Within the response measured ex vivo, HLA-C-restricted CMV-specific TCR beta clonotypes were dominant. Using cumulative public TCR beta family frequency, the authors identified those who carried CMV together with the relevant HLA.

Germline assignment: CDR1 SGHAT and CDR2 FQDESV (reference sequence). This CDR3 has 14 residues. V was clipped by 4 bases and J by 3 bases, with 11 bases between them. The sample holds a few counts of this clonotype. Its antigen remains unknown. This specimen consisted of cultured CD8+ T cells from PBMCs, obtained from culture after CMV antigen stimulation. The chain uses TRBV11-1 and TRBJ2-3; maybe TRBD2 (6 bases). This sequence was found in a human donor in good health (CMV status not recorded). Some clones in this sample may be carry-over from other donors' samples. This CDR3 reads CASSSGTETDTQYF. DNA of the CDR3: TGTGCCAGCAGCTCCGGGACTGAGACAGATACGCAGTATTTT.